The next 5 T cell receptor beta chains were all read from a single sample in a study of blood T cell repertoires in COVID-19. Assay used: immunoSEQ multiplex PCR; TCRdb lists only in-frame clones, some missing. In the table there are under 300,000 clones, 85% to 90% of which are singletons. Sequenced sample: peripheral blood. Source of these receptors: a woman in her forties who had recovered from COVID-19.

The chain links TRBV9 to TRBJ1-1, with D perhaps TRBD1 (5 bases). The CDR3 runs to 12 residues. Per the germline V gene, CDR1 is SGDLS and CDR2 is YYNGEE. The V end was cut by 4 bases, the J end by 6 bases, with 10 bases between. This CDR3 is CASSTWGAEAFF. In nucleotides, the CDR3 is TGTGCCAGCAGCACCTGGGGGGCTGAAGCTTTCTTT.

The V call is TRBV30, the J call TRBJ1-2, with 8 bases aligning to TRBD1. The junction had 12 bases not matched to a gene; V was cut back by 4 bases and J by 11 bases. The CDR3 contains 13 residues. Germline CDR1 GTSNPN, CDR2 SVGIG (reference sequence). The CDR3, as DNA: TGTGCCTGGACGTCGGCCCCAGACAGGGGATACACCTTC. Its protein product is CAWTSAPDRGYTF.

The gene calls are TRBV7-9 and TRBJ1-2; TRBD1 might be the D (5 bases). Germline lookup yields CDR1 SEHNR and CDR2 FQNEAQ (reference sequence). With 5 bases removed from V and 8 bases from J, the gap between germline ends came to 15 bases. The CDR3 consists of 13 residues. In nucleotides, the CDR3 is TGTGCCAGCAGCCCGGCGGGGGTCGGCGGCTACACCTTC. This gives the protein CASSPAGVGGYTF.

This clone was counted once. This chain joins TRBV23-1 and TRBJ2-7; 8 bases line up with TRBD2. TRBV23-1 is designated an ORF whose function remains uncertain. The CDR3 is 17 residues long. V shed 0 bases and J 0 bases; nucleotides not matched to a gene: 7. The CDR3 sequence: CASSQSCGRTSSYEQYV. CDR3 nucleotide sequence: TGCGCCAGCAGTCAATCGTGCGGGAGGACCAGCTCCTACGAGCAGTACGTC.

This rearrangement joins TRBV6-5 to TRBJ2-3; 9 bases fit TRBD2. The V gene's germline CDR1 is MNHEY and CDR2 SVGAGI. The CDR3 runs to 12 residues. V was clipped by 8 bases and J by 4 bases; unmatched bases: 1. CDR3 bases: TGTGCCAGCCGCGGGAGGGCAGATACGCAGTATTTT. This gives the protein CASRGRADTQYF.